The 14 T cell receptor beta chains given below trace back to one sample, sequenced in a study of metastatic and nonmetastatic thyroid tumors. TCRdb called clones again from the PCR reads with MiXCR. The sample carries over 55,000 clones, 25% to 35% recorded once. No treatment had been given to any patient before thyroid surgery. Sequenced input: blood. All receptors derive from a female donor with papillary thyroid cancer or a benign thyroid nodule (not recorded which). Some clones in this sample may be carry-over from other donors' samples.

V is TRBV20-1 and J is TRBJ1-1; 9 bases are a match to TRBD1. Looked up from germline, CDR1 is DFQATT and CDR2 is SNEGSKA (reference sequence). The CDR3 covers 14 residues. Trimming removed 6 bases from V and 4 bases from J; junction bases left unmatched: 9. DNA for the CDR3: TGCAGTGCCCTACGGACAGGGGAGGGCACTGAAGCTTTCTTT. It yields the protein CSALRTGEGTEAFF.

V gene TRBV20-1 combines with J gene TRBJ2-2, with D tentatively TRBD2 (5 bases). Per germline, CDR1 DFQATT and CDR2 SNEGSKA (reference sequence). The V end lost 2 bases, the J end lost 1 base, and 17 bases lay between the germline ends. CDR3 size: 17 residues. CDR3 DNA sequence: TGCAGTGCTAGACCTCTAGGAGCGGAACAGAACACCGGGGAGCTGTTTTTT. Translating gives CSARPLGAEQNTGELFF.

This clone was seen only a few times. This rearrangement joins TRBV6-5 to TRBJ2-6; D not resolved. This CDR3 has 15 amino acids. V was trimmed by 2 bases and J by 2 bases, leaving 7 bases between them. CDR1 is MNHEY, CDR2 SVGAGI, per germline. This chain's CDR3 is CASSYGPAGANVLTF. CDR3 nucleotides: TGTGCCAGCAGTTACGGGCCAGCTGGGGCCAACGTCCTGACTTTC.

This clone was recorded only once. The chain is built from TRBV20-1 and TRBJ2-2; 8 nucleotides agree with TRBD1. CDR1 DFQATT and CDR2 SNEGSKA come from the germline V gene (reference sequence). CDR3 length equals 15 residues. V trimming: 6 bases; J trimming: 3 bases; junction bases outside the gene matches: 9. CDR3 region: CSARGLGLHTGELFF. CDR3 DNA sequence: TGCAGTGCCAGGGGGCTAGGCTTACACACCGGGGAGCTGTTTTTT.

This clone was recorded a few times. A read error may produce the germline difference seen at one junction end. V is TRBV12-3 or TRBV12-4 and J is TRBJ2-7; D might be TRBD1 (6 bases). This CDR3 contains 13 residues. Here the CDR3 reads CVSSLGTPAEQYF. The CDR3 DNA follows: TGTGTCAGCAGTTTAGGGACACCTGCCGAGCAGTACTTC.

This clone occurred many times. The chain couples TRBV20-1 to TRBJ1-1; D is possibly TRBD1 (5 bases). Per the germline V gene, CDR1 is DFQATT and CDR2 is SNEGSKA (reference sequence). The CDR3 spans 12 residues. V shed 3 bases and J shed 5 bases, with 10 bases lying between them. The CDR3 protein is CSARRSGTEAFF. DNA of the CDR3: TGCAGTGCTAGGAGATCAGGGACTGAAGCTTTCTTT.

This clone was detected many times. The sample carries other DNA sequences with the same CDR3. The CDR3 loop reads CASSISGRGRNQPQHF. The CDR3 nucleotides are TGTGCCAGTAGTATCTCGGGCAGGGGGCGCAATCAGCCCCAGCATTTT. V and J are TRBV19 and TRBJ1-5; 8 bases are a match to TRBD1. Looked up from germline, CDR1 is LNHDA and CDR2 is SQIVND (reference sequence). The J segment lost 2 bases and the V segment lost 3 bases, leaving 6 bases of the junction unmatched. The CDR3 loop spans 16 amino acids. The variable domain in full, with the rest retrieved from reference TRBV19 and TRBJ1-5, is DGGITQSPKYLFRKEGQNVTLSCEQNLNHDAMYWYRQDPGQGLRLIYYSQIVNDFQKGDIAEGYSVSREKKESFPLTVTSAQKNPTAFYLCASSISGRGRNQPQHFGDGTRLSIL.

This clone was seen only a few times. No conserved phenylalanine or tryptophan is present at the end of the CDR3, so a read error is the likely explanation. This chain joins TRBV6-1 and TRBJ2-1, with 12 positions matching TRBD2. The CDR3 loop spans 15 amino acids. Germline trimming cut 6 bases from V and 7 bases from J; bases unmatched to any gene: 7. Germline V gene lookup returns CDR1 MNHNS and CDR2 SASEGT. The CDR3 DNA is TGTGCCAGCAGGACTAGCGGGAGTGAAGGAAATGAGCAGTTCCTC. Translation gives CASRTSGSEGNEQFL.

This clone was counted a few times. The chain has TRBV7-9 and TRBJ1-2; no clear D. This CDR3 has 12 residues. Germline loops: CDR1 SEHNR, CDR2 FQNEAQ (reference sequence). Trimming took 2 bases from V and 5 from J, leaving 6 bases between them. CDR3 nucleotide sequence: TGTGCCAGCAGCTTAAGAGGGTATGGCTACACCTTC. It specifies CASSLRGYGYTF.

This clone came up many times. V usage is TRBV7-2 and J usage is TRBJ1-2; D remains unclear. The CDR3 contains 13 residues. V lost 5 bases, J lost 10 bases, and 17 bases lay in between. The V gene's germline CDR1 is SGHTA and CDR2 FQGNSA. This CDR3 reads CASSPQKNVHYTF. The CDR3 DNA is TGTGCCAGCAGCCCCCAGAAGAATGTTCACTACACCTTC.

The chain has TRBV7-6 and TRBJ1-5; no definite D call. The CDR3 is 15 residues long. CDR1 SGHVS and CDR2 FNYEAQ come from the germline V gene. V lost 1 base and J 1 base, leaving 8 bases between the germline ends. The CDR3 DNA is TGTGCCAGCAGCTTAGGAGGGCGAAGCAATCAGCCCCAGCATTTT. Encoded protein: CASSLGGRSNQPQHF.

The V and J genes are TRBV5-1 and TRBJ2-2; D gene ambiguous. CDR1 and CDR2 (germline): SGHRS, YFSETQ. The CDR3 is 12 residues long. Trimming pared 2 bases from V and 6 bases from J, leaving 5 bases between. CDR3 sequence: CASSFTAGELFF. As DNA, the CDR3 is TGCGCCAGCAGCTTTACGGCCGGGGAGCTGTTTTTT.

The chain links TRBV11-1 to TRBJ2-7, with D perhaps matching TRBD1 or TRBD2 (6 bases each). Trimming took off 6 bases at V and 2 bases at J, with 20 bases between the two ends. CDR1 is SGHAT, CDR2 FQDESV, per germline (reference sequence). This CDR3 is built from 16 residues. CDR3 sequence (DNA): TGTGCCAGCAGGGGGGTTCGGGGGACACGGCCCTACGAGCAGTACTTC. Translating gives CASRGVRGTRPYEQYF.

This clone was detected a few times. The gene calls are TRBV27 and TRBJ2-2; TRBD2 matches at 8 bases. The CDR3 has 15 amino acids. J was trimmed by 2 bases and V by 9 bases; bases with no gene match: 8. Looked up from germline, CDR1 is MNHEY and CDR2 is SMNVEV (reference sequence). This CDR3 reads CASRDLAGNTGELFF. The CDR3 DNA reads TGTGCCAGTCGTGACCTAGCGGGTAACACCGGGGAGCTGTTTTTT.